The rows below give T cell receptor beta chains drawn from one sample of a study of blood T cell repertoires in COVID-19. TCRdb's table, derived via immunoSEQ multiplex PCR, lists solely in-frame clones and lacks some. The sample holds hundreds of thousands of clones, 89% seen once. The material sequenced was peripheral blood. These receptors were obtained from a young woman with COVID-19, enrolled during active disease. The CDR3 runs from the conserved cysteine through the conserved F or W. The D gene is left open where the match is weak. Clone size is stated in some rows and not others, as once, few, many or a class when expanded.

j_call: TRBJ1-5; clone_size: NA; d_call: NA; v_call: TRBV6-5; cdr3_nt: TGTGCCAGCAGTTACTATCAGGGCAATCAGCCCCAGCATTTT; cdr3_aa: CASSYYQGNQPQHF
j_call: TRBJ2-5; clone_size: once; d_call: TRBD2; v_call: TRBV7-6; cdr3_nt: TGTGCCAGCAGCGGAACGAATCGGGGGGAAGAGACCCAGTACTTC; cdr3_aa: CASSGTNRGEETQYF
j_call: TRBJ2-3; clone_size: NA; d_call: TRBD1; v_call: TRBV9; cdr3_nt: TGTGCCAGCAGCCCCCGACAGGACAGGGGGACAGATACGCAGTATTTT; cdr3_aa: CASSPRQDRGTDTQYF
j_call: TRBJ2-5; clone_size: NA; d_call: TRBD1; v_call: TRBV7-2; cdr3_nt: TGTGCCAGCAGCTTACAGGGGGCTGGGGAGACCCAGTACTTC; cdr3_aa: CASSLQGAGETQYF
j_call: TRBJ2-3; clone_size: NA; d_call: TRBD2; v_call: TRBV2; cdr3_nt: TGTGCCAGCACCTGGGGCGGGAGAGGCACAGATACGCAGTATTTT; cdr3_aa: CASTWGGRGTDTQYF
j_call: TRBJ2-1; clone_size: NA; d_call: NA; v_call: TRBV19; cdr3_nt: TGTGCCAGTAGTAGTCTCAGGGATGAGCAGTTCTTC; cdr3_aa: CASSSLRDEQFF
j_call: TRBJ2-3; clone_size: NA; d_call: NA; v_call: TRBV6-4; cdr3_nt: TGTGCCAGCAGTGACCCACCTGACGGGGGAAGCACAGATACGCAGTATTTT; cdr3_aa: CASSDPPDGGSTDTQYF
j_call: TRBJ1-3; clone_size: NA; d_call: TRBD1; v_call: TRBV2; cdr3_nt: TGTGCCAGCAGTATGGACAGGGCGGCTGGAAACACCATATATTTT; cdr3_aa: CASSMDRAAGNTIYF
j_call: TRBJ1-4; clone_size: NA; d_call: TRBD1; v_call: TRBV4-1; cdr3_nt: TGCGCCAGCAGCCGAGGGACAGGACTGGATGCAACTAATGAAAAACTGTTTTTT; cdr3_aa: CASSRGTGLDATNEKLFF
j_call: TRBJ1-4; clone_size: NA; d_call: NA; v_call: TRBV4-3; cdr3_nt: TGCGCCAGCAGCCAAGCCCTTCCAGGGGATGGGACTGAAAAACTGTTTTTT; cdr3_aa: CASSQALPGDGTEKLFF
j_call: TRBJ2-3; clone_size: NA; d_call: NA; v_call: TRBV12-5; cdr3_nt: TGTGCTAGTGTCTGGGCCACAGATACGCAGTATTTT; cdr3_aa: CASVWATDTQYF
j_call: TRBJ2-2; clone_size: NA; d_call: NA; v_call: TRBV7-2; cdr3_nt: TGTGCCAGCAGCCCCTCTCACAGGGCCTGGTACACCGGGGAGCTGTTTTTT; cdr3_aa: CASSPSHRAWYTGELFF
j_call: TRBJ1-2; clone_size: NA; d_call: TRBD1; v_call: TRBV5-4; cdr3_nt: TGTGCCAGCAGCCCCCCGGACAGGGCGGGAGGCTACACCTTC; cdr3_aa: CASSPPDRAGGYTF
j_call: TRBJ1-2; clone_size: NA; d_call: NA; v_call: TRBV11-3; cdr3_nt: TGTGCCAGCAGCTTCGAGGCAGGGGTGCCCACCTTC; cdr3_aa: CASSFEAGVPTF
j_call: TRBJ2-3; clone_size: NA; d_call: NA; v_call: TRBV30; cdr3_nt: TGTGCCTGGAGTGTCTCAGATACGCAGTATTTT; cdr3_aa: CAWSVSDTQYF
j_call: TRBJ2-1; clone_size: NA; d_call: TRBD1; v_call: TRBV6-1; cdr3_nt: TGTGCCAGCAGTGCGAGTGCAGGGGGCGCGTTATACAATGAGCAGTTCTTC; cdr3_aa: CASSASAGGALYNEQFF
j_call: TRBJ1-5; clone_size: once; d_call: TRBD1; v_call: TRBV27; cdr3_nt: TGTGCCAGCAGTACGGACAGGGTGGGCAATCAGCCCCAGCATTTT; cdr3_aa: CASSTDRVGNQPQHF